These 27 T cell receptor beta chains were sequenced from one sample in a study of CD4 T cells in relation to SARS-CoV-2 and coronaviruses. Measured with immunoSEQ multiplex PCR; TCRdb has only the in-frame clones, and not every one. The data contain around 56,000 clones, roughly 89% of them seen just once; the ten biggest clones take up 1.4%. CD4+ T cells from unexposed donors were obtained before the COVID-19 pandemic (2011-2018). Sequenced sample: memory CD4+ T cells from PBMCs. These receptors all come from a human donor in good health.

This clone is medium-sized within its sample. The junction departs from germline at one end; a sequencing error may be responsible. The CDR3 loop reads CATQGVQVMDF. In DNA form, the CDR3 reads TGTGCCACCCAAGGCGTCCAAGTGATGGACTTC. J is TRBJ2-7 and V is TRBV28, with D hard to call. The CDR3 spans 11 residues. CDR1 is MDHEN and CDR2 is SYDVKM in the germline V gene.

CDR3 coding DNA: TGTGCCAGCAGCGTAGACGCGGGGAAGAATGAAAAACTGTTTTTT. Translated: CASSVDAGKNEKLFF. The V call is TRBV9, the J call TRBJ1-4; D call uncertain. V was shortened by 0 bases and J by 5 bases, with 11 bases between the two germline ends. In germline, CDR1 is SGDLS, CDR2 YYNGEE. The CDR3 covers 15 residues.

The chain has TRBV24-1 and TRBJ2-7, with a possible D match to TRBD1 (6 bases). V was pared by 2 bases and J by 0 bases, with 19 bases between. The CDR3 is 18 amino acids. Per the germline V gene, CDR1 is KGHDR and CDR2 is SFDVKD. The CDR3 spells CATSDSKGLRGGSYEQYF. In DNA form, the CDR3 reads TGTGCCACCAGTGATTCTAAAGGACTGAGAGGGGGCTCCTACGAGCAGTACTTC.

The chain has TRBV9 and TRBJ1-5, with 9 bases identical to TRBD1. Germline CDR1 and CDR2: SGDLS and YYNGEE. This CDR3 comprises 15 residues. The V and J ends lost 4 bases and 0 bases, in that order; junction bases with no gene match: 2. CDR3 in DNA: TGTGCCAGCAGCCTACAGGGGGCTAGCAATCAGCCCCAGCATTTT. Amino acids: CASSLQGASNQPQHF.

This clone was observed once. J is TRBJ2-7 and V is TRBV28; 9 positions match TRBD2. The CDR3 is 17 residues long. The germline gives CDR1 MDHEN, CDR2 SYDVKM. The J segment lost 3 bases and the V segment lost 5 bases, leaving 14 bases of the junction unmatched. CDR3 amino acids: CASSTPGGREGLYEQYF. Here the CDR3 DNA reads TGTGCCAGCAGTACCCCGGGCGGGCGGGAGGGCCTCTACGAGCAGTACTTC.

This clone was counted once. The chain combines TRBV29-1 with TRBJ2-5; D gene unclear. Trimming stripped 3 bases from V and 1 base from J, with 6 bases between. The CDR3 is 12 residues long. Germline CDR1 SQVTM, CDR2 ANQGSEA. The CDR3 DNA is TGCAGCGTTGAGGCAGGCCAAGAGACCCAGTACTTC. Amino acids: CSVEAGQETQYF.

This clone was picked up a small number of times. The rearrangement links TRBV11-2 to TRBJ1-4; TRBD1 aligns across 7 bases. Losses at the gene ends were 1 base for V and 8 bases for J; bases not matched to a gene: 10. CDR1 SGHAT and CDR2 FQNNGV come from the germline V gene. The CDR3 covers 16 residues. CDR3 bases: TGTGCCAGCAGCTTAGTCCCCACAGGGGTCAGAGAAAAACTGTTTTTT. Its protein is CASSLVPTGVREKLFF.

V is TRBV11-3 and J is TRBJ2-1; no definite D call. Trimming removed 5 bases at V and 6 bases at J, with 14 bases between. The CDR3 is made up of 14 amino acids. CDR1 and CDR2 from the germline V gene are SGHNT and YENEEA. The CDR3 bases are TGTGCCAGCAGCCGCGACCGACCGACCAATGAGCAGTTCTTC. Its translation: CASSRDRPTNEQFF.

V and J are TRBV18 and TRBJ2-7; TRBD1 or TRBD2 may be the D gene (6 bases each). The germline gives CDR1 KGHSH, CDR2 LQKENI. CDR3 length: 14 amino acids. V shed 1 base and J shed 5 bases, with 12 bases lying between them. CDR3 loop: CASSPQGGADEQYF. The CDR3 DNA reads as TGTGCCAGCTCACCACAGGGGGGAGCGGACGAGCAGTACTTC.

In its sample, this clone was seen once. J is TRBJ2-7 and V is TRBV18; 9 bases fit TRBD2. CDR3 length equals 14 residues. Germline-derived CDR1 and CDR2 are KGHSH and LQKENI. The V and J ends lost 6 bases and 5 bases, in that order; junction bases with no gene match: 8. CDR3 nucleotide sequence: TGTGCCAGCTCGCCTCCGGGACTAGCTAACGAGCAGTACTTC. It encodes CASSPPGLANEQYF.

V and J are TRBV28 and TRBJ2-1; D is unclear. The CDR3 spans 11 residues. CDR1 and CDR2 (germline): MDHEN, SYDVKM. The V gene lost 4 bases and the J gene lost 7 bases, with 5 bases spanning the gap. The CDR3 sequence is CASSWMNEQFF. The DNA for the CDR3 is TGTGCCAGCAGTTGGATGAATGAGCAGTTCTTC. Full variable domain (rest looked up from reference TRBV28 and TRBJ2-1): DVKVTQSSRYLVKRTGEKVFLECVQDMDHENMFWYRQDPGLGLRLIYFSYDVKMKEKGDIPEGYSVSREKKERFSLILESASTNQTSMYLCASSWMNEQFFGPGTRLTVL.

This CDR3 is CASSQVTSGGSYEQYF. CDR3 sequence (DNA): TGCGCCAGCAGCCAAGTGACTAGTGGTGGGTCCTACGAGCAGTACTTC. V is TRBV4-1 and J is TRBJ2-7; D is perhaps TRBD2 (6 bases). Trimming removed 1 base from V and 1 base from J, with 14 bases in between. CDR1 is MGHRA and CDR2 is YSYEKL in the germline V gene. The CDR3 runs 16 residues.

J is TRBJ1-2 and V is TRBV28; 7 nucleotides line up with TRBD1. CDR3 length: 13 amino acids. Germline V gene sequence: CDR1 MDHEN, CDR2 SYDVKM. V gave up 8 bases and J gave up 4 bases; unmatched junction bases: 7. The CDR3 coding sequence is TGTGCCAGCGGCCCAGGGGGGGTCTATGGCTACACCTTC. Amino acids: CASGPGGVYGYTF.

The chain employs TRBV28 and TRBJ1-2; D gene ambiguous. This CDR3 is built from 15 residues. Germline values: CDR1 MDHEN, CDR2 SYDVKM. Between the trimmed V and J ends, which lost 5 bases and 4 bases, there was a span of 17 bases. The CDR3 spells CASSPSMGRSYGYTF. The CDR3 DNA reads TGTGCCAGCAGTCCCAGCATGGGTCGCTCCTATGGCTACACCTTC.

J is TRBJ1-5 and V is TRBV5-4, with D possibly TRBD1 on 6 matching bases. The CDR3 extends over 14 amino acids. Germline values: CDR1 SGHNT, CDR2 YYREEE (reference sequence). V was clipped by 0 bases and J by 4 bases, with 8 bases between them. The CDR3 is CASSLEGGNQPQHF. The CDR3 nucleotides are TGTGCCAGCAGCTTGGAGGGGGGGAATCAGCCCCAGCATTTT.

The chain has TRBV2 and TRBJ2-1; 7 bases line up with TRBD2. V lost 3 bases to trimming and J lost 4 bases; unmatched junction nucleotides: 6. Germline CDR1 reads SNHLY; CDR2 reads FYNNEI. The CDR3 consists of 15 residues. The DNA for the CDR3 is TGTGCCAGCAGTGAGGTGGGAGGGCCTTACAATGAGCAGTTCTTC. This sequence encodes CASSEVGGPYNEQFF.

CDR3 protein: CASSGTGLAGQETQYF. The CDR3 coding sequence is TGCGCCAGCAGCGGGACGGGACTAGCAGGCCAAGAGACCCAGTACTTC. V is TRBV5-1 and J is TRBJ2-5, with TRBD2 matching 9 bases. The CDR3 runs to 16 residues. Germline CDR1 reads SGHRS; CDR2 reads YFSETQ. The trim removed 4 bases at V and 1 base at J, leaving 8 bases unmatched.

This clone was detected only once. The chain carries TRBV30 and TRBJ2-1, with TRBD2 matching over 7 bases. Per the germline V gene, CDR1 is GTSNPN and CDR2 is SVGIG (reference sequence). Trimming took 2 bases from V and 6 from J; bases not matched to a gene: 13. There are 16 residues in the CDR3. The CDR3 region is CAWSNWDEGRANEQFF. CDR3 DNA sequence: TGTGCCTGGAGTAACTGGGACGAAGGGAGGGCCAATGAGCAGTTCTTC.

The chain is built from TRBV30 and TRBJ1-1, with D hard to call. The germline CDR1 and CDR2 sequences are GTSNPN and SVGIG (reference sequence). There are 12 residues in the CDR3. V lost 3 bases and J lost 4, with 9 bases in between. Here the CDR3 reads CAWRRGFTEAFF. The CDR3 DNA follows: TGTGCCTGGAGGAGAGGATTCACTGAAGCTTTCTTT.

The chain recombines TRBV5-6 with TRBJ1-4; D remains unclear. V was pared by 1 base and J by 4 bases, with 8 bases between. The CDR3 contains 14 residues. Germline values: CDR1 SGHDT, CDR2 YYEEEE. The CDR3 region has the DNA TGTGCCAGCAGCTTGCGAGCTATTAATGAAAAACTGTTTTTT. This sequence encodes CASSLRAINEKLFF.

This clone was detected only once. This chain links TRBV19 with TRBJ2-3; TRBD2 agrees at 14 bases. This CDR3 is 18 amino acids long. Per the germline V gene, CDR1 is LNHDA and CDR2 is SQIVND (reference sequence). The ends lost 6 bases at V and 1 base at J; junction bases unmatched: 9. The CDR3: CASSALGLAGGGTDTQYF. For the CDR3, the DNA is TGTGCCAGTAGCGCCCTTGGACTAGCGGGAGGAGGCACAGATACGCAGTATTTT.

The genes are TRBV3-1 (or the pseudogene TRBV3-2) and TRBJ2-1; D is perhaps TRBD2 (5 bases). The CDR3 has 16 residues. Trimming removed 1 base from V and 2 bases from J, with 12 bases in between. CDR1 and CDR2 from the germline V gene are LGHDT and YNNKEL (reference sequence). CDR3 coding DNA: TGTGCCAGCAGCCAAGCGTCCCTAGCCCCCTACAATGAGCAGTTCTTC. Translated, it gives CASSQASLAPYNEQFF.

This clone was seen a single time. V gene TRBV6-1 combines with J gene TRBJ2-2; 7 bases agree with TRBD1. Germline V gene data show CDR1 as MNHNS and CDR2 as SASEGT. V was clipped by 4 bases and J by 5 bases; unmatched bases: 10. CDR3 length: 16 residues. This CDR3 is CASSVLGGWSTGELFF. The CDR3 coding sequence is TGTGCCAGCAGTGTGTTAGGGGGCTGGAGTACCGGGGAGCTGTTTTTT.

This clone was detected only once. The chain combines TRBV24-1 with TRBJ1-2; D not resolved. This CDR3 contains 13 residues. Germline CDR1 is KGHDR and CDR2 is SFDVKD. V shed 4 bases and J shed 3 bases, with 8 bases lying between them. The CDR3 is CATSEYKYYGYTF. The CDR3 nucleotides are TGTGCCACCAGTGAATATAAATACTATGGCTACACCTTC.

This clone was seen only once. The DNA of the CDR3 is TGTGCCAGCAGTCCCCCCCGGACAGGGCGATATAGCAATCAGCCCCAGCATTTT. Residues: CASSPPRTGRYSNQPQHF. This rearrangement joins TRBV6-6 to TRBJ1-5, with 8 bases lining up with TRBD1. CDR1 is MNHNY and CDR2 is SVGAGI in the germline V gene (reference sequence). J lost 0 bases, V lost 5 bases, and 12 bases had no gene match. The CDR3 sequence is 18 residues long.

This chain joins TRBV7-3 and TRBJ1-1, with 7 bases identical to TRBD1. Germline loops: CDR1 SGHTA, CDR2 FQGTGA. The CDR3 totals 14 residues. V lost 4 bases, J lost 1 base, and 3 bases stayed unmatched. The CDR3 protein is CASSSRGANTEAFF. Written as DNA, the CDR3 is TGTGCCAGCAGCTCCAGGGGGGCGAACACTGAAGCTTTCTTT. The whole variable domain, filled in from reference TRBV7-3 and TRBJ1-1, reads GAGVSQTPSNKVTEKGKYVELRCDPISGHTALYWYRQSLGQGPEFLIYFQGTGAADDSGLPNDRFFAVRPEGSVSTLKIQRTERGDSAVYLCASSSRGANTEAFFGQGTRLTVV.

The V gene is TRBV5-1, the J gene TRBJ2-6; 10 bases are a match to TRBD1. The CDR3 has 17 amino acids. Germline loops: CDR1 SGHRS, CDR2 YFSETQ. V gave up 6 bases and J gave up 2 bases; unmatched junction bases: 8. The CDR3 region is CASNIAGQGTGANVLTF. The CDR3 DNA reads as TGCGCCAGCAATATTGCGGGACAGGGGACTGGGGCCAACGTCCTGACTTTC.